This T cell receptor (beta chain) was sequenced during a study of cytomegalovirus exposure and HLA in healthy donors. Germline V gene lookup returns CDR1 SGHVS and CDR2 FQNEAQ. Trimming took off 2 bases at V and 0 bases at J, with 18 bases between the two ends. The CDR3 loop spans 18 amino acids. For this clone: Antigen unknown.

Donors counted as nominally healthy when sampled, yet unrecorded immune exposures were likely. Use of 60 Vbeta and 13 Jbeta primers characterized the PCR. Using immunoSEQ multiplex PCR, the repertoire was profiled, and TCRdb retains in-frame clones only, with some absent. Here the sample spans 110,000 to 150,000 clones, around 78% being singletons. Study-wide results and limits: A later analysis found TCR association rates differed by HLA locus, highest for DRB1 and lowest for HLA-C. In a later analysis, parvovirus B19, influenza, CMV and Epstein-Barr virus appeared linked to several top co-occurrence clusters.

V is TRBV7-8 and J is TRBJ2-3, with D hard to call. Sequencing used PBMCs. This sequence originates from a woman between 18 and 30 years old in good health and CMV-seropositive. The CDR3 loop reads CASSLKVAITYSTDTQYF. The CDR3 DNA reads as TGTGCCAGCAGCTTAAAAGTCGCGATTACTTATAGCACAGATACGCAGTATTTT.